The 30 T cell receptor beta chains in this list originate from one sample, sequenced in a study of immune evolution from preneoplasia to lung adenocarcinoma. Data came from immunoSEQ multiplex PCR; TCRdb stores just in-frame clones and leaves some out. The sample lists 8,000 or so clones; approximately 80% were seen once. Sequencing was carried out using FFPE minimally invasive lung adenocarcinoma tissue. The receptors derive from a person between 65 and 80 years old with lung adenocarcinoma.

This rearrangement joins TRBV29-1 to TRBJ2-1; no reliable D call. The CDR3 totals 12 residues. Germline CDR1 and CDR2: SQVTM and ANQGSEA. V shed 4 bases and J shed 7 bases, with 11 bases lying between them. CDR3 protein: CSVVGGVNEQFF. CDR3 DNA: TGCAGCGTTGTCGGCGGCGTAAATGAGCAGTTCTTC.

J is TRBJ2-6 and V is TRBV7-3; TRBD1 aligns across 9 bases. Germline V lookup: CDR1 SGHTA, CDR2 FQGTGA. The CDR3 runs to 17 residues. Trimming cost V 6 bases and J 0 bases; bases outside gene matches: 6. This CDR3 is CASRSGQGYSGANVLTF. Here the CDR3 DNA reads TGTGCCAGCAGGTCGGGACAGGGTTACTCTGGGGCCAACGTCCTGACTTTC.

This chain uses TRBV6-5 with TRBJ1-5, with D possibly matching TRBD1 (6 bases). The germline CDR1 and CDR2 sequences are MNHEY and SVGAGI. The CDR3 runs to 14 residues. V lost 6 bases and J lost 3, with 12 bases in between. CDR3 sequence reads: CASRAGQLNQPQHF. The CDR3 nucleotides are TGTGCCAGCAGAGCTGGACAGCTCAATCAGCCCCAGCATTTT.

This chain links TRBV29-1 with TRBJ2-3; 11 nucleotides line up with TRBD2. CDR3 size: 15 residues. Per germline, CDR1 SQVTM and CDR2 ANQGSEA. Trimming removed 4 bases from V and 4 bases from J; junction bases left unmatched: 7. The CDR3 DNA reads TGCAGCGTTGTAACTAGCGGGGGTAGGGCAGATACGCAGTATTTT. It encodes CSVVTSGGRADTQYF.

This clone was found a few times. V usage is TRBV5-1 and J usage is TRBJ2-3; D gene ambiguous. The CDR3 has 16 amino acids. From germline, CDR1 is SGHRS and CDR2 YFSETQ. V gave up 4 bases and J gave up 0 bases, with 15 bases separating them. The CDR3 DNA is TGCGCCAGCAGCCGTCACAACGGTTGGAGCACAGATACGCAGTATTTT. The encoded protein is CASSRHNGWSTDTQYF.

This rearrangement joins TRBV10-3 to TRBJ1-1; unclear D gene. Between the trimmed V and J ends, which lost 0 bases and 1 base, there was a span of 6 bases. Germline CDR1 and CDR2: ENHRY and SYGVKD. CDR3 length equals 14 residues. The CDR3 nucleotides are TGTGCCATCAGTGAGTCGATGACGAACACTGAAGCTTTCTTT. Protein product: CAISESMTNTEAFF.

The chain uses TRBV9 and TRBJ1-5; D gene unclear. This CDR3 is built from 14 residues. Trimming cost V 0 bases and J 7 bases, with 11 bases left between them. CDR1 is SGDLS, CDR2 YYNGEE, per germline. The CDR3 sequence: CASSVGGLGQPQHF. As DNA, the CDR3 is TGTGCCAGCAGCGTAGGAGGTCTGGGGCAGCCCCAGCATTTT.

This clone was seen a few times. The chain has TRBV30 and TRBJ1-5; D uncertain. Germline values: CDR1 GTSNPN, CDR2 SVGIG (reference sequence). Between the trimmed V and J ends, which lost 4 bases and 0 bases, there was a span of 10 bases. The CDR3 covers 14 residues. CDR3 DNA: TGTGCCTGGACCTCGGGGAATAGCAATCAGCCCCAGCATTTT. Amino acid sequence: CAWTSGNSNQPQHF.

The chain carries TRBV6-1 and TRBJ1-2; D not resolved. CDR1 MNHNS and CDR2 SASEGT come from the germline V gene. The CDR3 runs to 13 residues. V gave up 3 bases and J gave up 8 bases, with 13 bases separating them. The CDR3 spells CASSELRDSGYTF. DNA of the CDR3: TGTGCCAGCAGTGAGCTAAGGGATTCCGGCTACACCTTC.

V usage is TRBV4-1 and J usage is TRBJ2-1, with 9 bases that match TRBD2. V lost 2 bases, J lost 8 bases, and 28 bases stayed unmatched. This CDR3 has 22 amino acids. The germline gives CDR1 MGHRA, CDR2 YSYEKL. The CDR3: CASSQPTMRSSGTGVGRDEQFF. CDR3 DNA sequence: TGCGCCAGCAGCCAACCCACTATGAGGTCTAGCGGGACCGGGGTGGGCCGTGATGAGCAGTTCTTC.

This clone was seen more than once but under ten times. The chain links TRBV30 to TRBJ1-3, with D possibly matching TRBD1 (5 bases). CDR1 and CDR2 (germline): GTSNPN, SVGIG (reference sequence). Trimming took off 3 bases at V and 3 bases at J, with 15 bases between the two ends. The CDR3 is 15 residues long. CDR3 nucleotides: TGTGCCTGGAGATGGAGGGGCGCTGGTGGAAACACCATATATTTT. This encodes CAWRWRGAGGNTIYF.

Details on this clone: Other DNA sequences in the sample encode the same CDR3. The chain carries TRBV15 and TRBJ1-2; TRBD1 aligns across 8 bases. The CDR3 has 13 residues. Trimming at V came to 4 bases and at J to 7 bases, leaving 5 bases not matched to a gene. Germline V gene lookup returns CDR1 LNHNV and CDR2 YYDKDF (reference sequence). The CDR3 spells CATSIRTGSGYTF. The DNA for the CDR3 is TGTGCCACCAGCATAAGGACAGGGAGTGGCTACACCTTC.

The rearrangement joins TRBV6-5 to TRBJ2-1; perhaps D is TRBD1 or TRBD2 (6 bases each). CDR1 and CDR2 (germline): MNHEY, SVGAGI. Trimming stripped 0 bases from V and 8 bases from J, with 14 bases between. The CDR3 length is 15 residues. Here the CDR3 DNA reads TGTGCCAGCAGTTACTCTGACAGGAGGGTCGATGAGCAGTTCTTC. This encodes CASSYSDRRVDEQFF.

The rearrangement joins TRBV5-6 to TRBJ1-1, with D possibly matching TRBD1 (6 bases). Germline CDR1 reads SGHDT; CDR2 reads YYEEEE. Between the trimmed V and J ends, which lost 0 bases and 0 bases, there was a span of 9 bases. The CDR3 length is 15 residues. This chain's CDR3 is CASSLVGGVNTEAFF. CDR3 nucleotides: TGTGCCAGCAGCTTGGTAGGGGGGGTGAACACTGAAGCTTTCTTT.

The rearrangement uses TRBV21-1 and TRBJ2-1; TRBD1 reflects the table's D call only, with no check against the DNA. TRBV21-1 constitutes a pseudogene. The length of the CDR3 is 15 residues. CDR3 sequence (DNA): TGTGCCAGCAGCCCAACCGGACAGGGGGGGAATGAGCAGTTCTTC. Translation: CASSPTGQGGNEQFF.

The chain joins TRBV19 to TRBJ2-7; 8 bases fit TRBD1. Germline CDR1 LNHDA, CDR2 SQIVND (reference sequence). The CDR3 loop spans 13 amino acids. V dropped 5 bases and J dropped 7; count of bases not matched to a gene: 7. CDR3 DNA sequence: TGTGCCAGTAGTCTCACCAGGGGGCAAGAGCAGTACTTC. It codes for CASSLTRGQEQYF.

The chain uses TRBV7-8 and TRBJ2-7; a possible D gene is TRBD2 (6 bases). V was cut by 3 bases and J by 3 bases, with 24 bases left in between. Germline V gene sequence: CDR1 SGHVS, CDR2 FQNEAQ. The CDR3 totals 18 residues. The DNA for the CDR3 is TGTGCCAGCAGCTTCCGGGGGAAAGGTAGCCACGTGGGCTACGAGCAGTACTTC. It specifies CASSFRGKGSHVGYEQYF.

About this clone itself: At one of its ends the junction is not consistent with the germline gene, which may arise from a read error. The chain links TRBV6-1 to TRBJ1-4; D is ambiguous. The length of the CDR3 is 14 residues. The V gene's germline CDR1 is MNHNS and CDR2 SASEGT. The CDR3 is CASSEVATNEKLFF. The DNA of the CDR3 is TGTGCCAGCAGCGAAGTTGCAACTAATGAAAAACTGTTTTTT.

CDR3 in amino acids: CAWENRVKGNTIYF. CDR3 in DNA: TGTGCCTGGGAAAACCGAGTGAAGGGAAACACCATATATTTT. V gene TRBV30 combines with J gene TRBJ1-3; D gene uncertain. From germline, CDR1 is GTSNPN and CDR2 SVGIG (reference sequence). The CDR3 runs to 14 residues. Trimming took off 5 bases at V and 4 bases at J, with 15 bases between the two ends.

This sequence joins TRBV30 and TRBJ1-1; 8 bases fit TRBD1. The germline gives CDR1 GTSNPN, CDR2 SVGIG (reference sequence). The trim removed 1 base at V and 0 bases at J, leaving 7 bases unmatched. There are 16 residues in the CDR3. Here the CDR3 reads CAWSDSRTGLNTEAFF. CDR3 nucleotides: TGTGCCTGGAGTGACTCCCGGACAGGGCTGAACACTGAAGCTTTCTTT.

The chain recombines TRBV5-6 with TRBJ1-1; the D gene is possibly TRBD1 (5 bases). In germline, CDR1 is SGHDT, CDR2 YYEEEE. This CDR3 contains 13 residues. The ends were cut back, 7 bases at V and 3 bases at J, with 13 bases in the middle. CDR3 sequence: CASLPGPDTEAFF. CDR3 bases: TGTGCCAGCCTCCCAGGGCCCGACACTGAAGCTTTCTTT.

The chain links TRBV15 to TRBJ1-6, with 7 bases matching TRBD1. Per germline, CDR1 LNHNV and CDR2 YYDKDF (reference sequence). CDR3 length equals 14 residues. V shed 3 bases and J 10 bases; nucleotides not matched to a gene: 6. The CDR3 loop is CATSSRQGHSPLHF. The CDR3 nucleotides are TGTGCCACCAGCAGTAGACAGGGTCACTCACCCCTCCACTTT.

This clone appeared once. This chain joins TRBV30 and TRBJ2-3, with 10 bases that match TRBD2. CDR1 and CDR2 from the germline V gene are GTSNPN and SVGIG (reference sequence). The CDR3 spans 14 residues. V gave up 0 bases and J gave up 3 bases; unmatched junction bases: 0. CDR3 protein: CAWSVAGGTDTQYF. The CDR3 region has the DNA TGTGCCTGGAGTGTAGCGGGGGGGACAGATACGCAGTATTTT.

The V call is TRBV5-1, the J call TRBJ2-1; TRBD2 agrees at 9 bases. The CDR3 runs 14 residues. Germline V gene lookup returns CDR1 SGHRS and CDR2 YFSETQ. Germline trimming cut 4 bases from V and 9 bases from J; bases unmatched to any gene: 8. The CDR3 sequence: CASSARSGSFEQFF. The CDR3 DNA sequence: TGCGCCAGCAGCGCGCGTAGCGGGAGCTTTGAGCAGTTCTTC.

The chain links TRBV7-9 to TRBJ2-5, with D perhaps being TRBD1 or TRBD2 (5 bases each). The germline CDR1 and CDR2 sequences are SEHNR and FQNEAQ (reference sequence). Trimming removed 3 bases from V and 5 bases from J, with 13 bases in between. The CDR3 runs 14 residues. The CDR3 spells CASSFGTASETQYF. The CDR3 DNA follows: TGTGCCAGCAGCTTCGGGACGGCTAGTGAGACCCAGTACTTC. The whole variable domain, filled in from reference TRBV7-9 and TRBJ2-5, reads DTGVSQNPRHKITKRGQNVTFRCDPISEHNRLYWYRQTLGQGPEFLTYFQNEAQLEKSRLLSDRFSAERPKGSFSTLEIQRTEQGDSAMYLCASSFGTASETQYFGPGTRLLVL.

This chain links TRBV30 with TRBJ1-3; no clear D gene. CDR3 length: 12 amino acids. V lost 4 bases, J lost 2 bases, and 6 bases lay in between. Germline V gene lookup returns CDR1 GTSNPN and CDR2 SVGIG (reference sequence). The CDR3, as DNA: TGTGCCTGGAAAAGGGCTGGAAACACCATATATTTT. It is translated as CAWKRAGNTIYF. Drawing the rest from reference TRBV30 and TRBJ1-3, the complete variable domain is SQTIHQWPATLVQPVGSPLSLECTVEGTSNPNLYWYRQAAGRGLQLLFYSVGIGQISSEVPQNLSASRPQDRQFILSSKKLLLSDSGFYLCAWKRAGNTIYFGEGSWLTVV.

As for this clone: A junction boundary mismatches the germline segment, possibly from a read error. V and J are TRBV29-1 and TRBJ2-1; D uncertain. The CDR3 runs to 13 residues. Germline V gene data show CDR1 as SQVTM and CDR2 as ANQGSEA. The CDR3 region is CSVEDGSSNEQFF. Here the CDR3 DNA reads TGCAGCGTTGAAGATGGCTCCTCCAATGAGCAGTTCTTC.

The rearrangement joins TRBV7-2 to TRBJ2-2; D not certain. This CDR3 has 17 residues. V shed 2 bases and J shed 1 base, with 14 bases lying between them. Germline CDR1 and CDR2: SGHTA and FQGNSA. CDR3: CASSLYGYGGNTGELFF. CDR3 in DNA: TGTGCCAGCAGCTTATATGGGTACGGCGGGAACACCGGGGAGCTGTTTTTT.

J is TRBJ2-1 and V is TRBV27, with D perhaps matching TRBD1 or TRBD2 (6 bases each). Per germline, CDR1 MNHEY and CDR2 SMNVEV (reference sequence). V dropped 3 bases and J dropped 6 bases, with 21 bases sitting between them. The CDR3 length is 17 residues. CDR3 sequence: CASSFRRGRVGGNEQFF. In DNA form, the CDR3 reads TGTGCCAGCAGTTTTCGCCGGGGGCGGGTCGGAGGCAATGAGCAGTTCTTC.

Only a few counts were recorded for this clone. The J gene is TRBJ2-1, the V gene TRBV5-4; the D gene is possibly TRBD1 (5 bases). V lost 2 bases and J 6 bases, leaving 9 bases between the germline ends. Germline CDR1 and CDR2: SGHNT and YYREEE (reference sequence). The CDR3 has 13 residues. CDR3 in DNA: TGTGCCAGCAGCTTTGGTACAGGCAATGAGCAGTTCTTC. It yields the protein CASSFGTGNEQFF.